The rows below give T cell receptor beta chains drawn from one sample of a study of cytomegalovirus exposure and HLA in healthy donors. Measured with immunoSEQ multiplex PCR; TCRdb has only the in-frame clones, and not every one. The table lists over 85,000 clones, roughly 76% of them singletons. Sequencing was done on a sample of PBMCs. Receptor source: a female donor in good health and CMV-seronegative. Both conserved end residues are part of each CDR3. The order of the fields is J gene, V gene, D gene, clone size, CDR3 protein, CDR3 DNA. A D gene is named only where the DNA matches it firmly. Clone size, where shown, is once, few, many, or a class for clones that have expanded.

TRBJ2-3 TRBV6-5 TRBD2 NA CASSSPLAGGPGTQYF TGTGCCAGCAGTTCGCCTCTAGCGGGAGGGCCAGGTACGCAGTATTTT
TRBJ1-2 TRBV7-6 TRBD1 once CASSLDRGRGYTF TGTGCCAGCAGCCTGGACAGGGGTCGTGGCTACACCTTC
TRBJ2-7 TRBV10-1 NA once CASSQGSSSYEQYF TGCGCCAGCAGTCAGGGTTCGAGCTCCTACGAGCAGTACTTC
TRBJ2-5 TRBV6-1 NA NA CASSSDRARGKTQYF TGTGCCAGCAGTTCCGACAGGGCGCGCGGGAAGACCCAGTACTTC
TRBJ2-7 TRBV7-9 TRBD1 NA CASSLGGDSSYEQYF TGTGCCAGCAGCTTAGGAGGGGACAGCTCCTACGAGCAGTACTTC
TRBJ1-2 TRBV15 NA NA CATSRAAGLGYTF TGTGCCACCAGCAGAGCGGCAGGGCTAGGCTACACCTTC
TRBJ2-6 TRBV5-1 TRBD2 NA CASSPGGSNVLTF TGCGCCAGCAGCCCGGGAGGGTCCAACGTCCTGACTTTC
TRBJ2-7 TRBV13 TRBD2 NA CASSFTSGSYEQYF TGTGCCAGCAGCTTCACTAGCGGTTCCTACGAGCAGTACTTC
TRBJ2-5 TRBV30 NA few CAWSVRGSETQYF TGTGCCTGGAGTGTACGGGGTAGTGAGACCCAGTACTTC
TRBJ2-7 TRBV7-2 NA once CASSQQGAPQREQYF TGTGCCAGCAGCCAGCAAGGAGCGCCCCAGAGAGAGCAGTACTTC
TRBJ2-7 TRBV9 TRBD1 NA CASSATGGYEQYF TGTGCCAGCAGCGCAACAGGGGGCTACGAGCAGTACTTC
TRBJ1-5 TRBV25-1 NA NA CASSERGDRVNYQPQHF TGTGCCAGCAGTGAACGGGGAGACCGGGTGAATTATCAGCCCCAGCATTTT
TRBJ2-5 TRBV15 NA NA CATSRGEDRRQETQYF TGTGCCACCAGCAGGGGTGAAGACAGACGCCAAGAGACCCAGTACTTC
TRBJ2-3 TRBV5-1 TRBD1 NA CASSLDGQGADTQYF TGCGCCAGCAGCTTGGACGGACAGGGGGCAGATACGCAGTATTTT
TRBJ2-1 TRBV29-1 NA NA CSVDRVLINEQFF TGCAGCGTTGACAGGGTTCTAATTAATGAGCAGTTCTTC
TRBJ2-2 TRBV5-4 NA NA CASSLAVGELFF TGTGCCAGCAGCTTGGCTGTCGGGGAGCTGTTTTTT
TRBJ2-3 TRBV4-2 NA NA CASSQEKGQGTDTQYF TGTGCCAGCAGCCAAGAAAAGGGGCAGGGGACAGATACGCAGTATTTT
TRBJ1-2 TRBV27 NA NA CASSLTRDYGYTF TGTGCCAGCAGTTTGACCAGGGACTATGGCTACACCTTC
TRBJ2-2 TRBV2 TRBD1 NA CATRDRDGRANTGELFF TGTGCCACCCGGGACAGGGACGGTCGAGCGAACACCGGGGAGCTGTTTTTT
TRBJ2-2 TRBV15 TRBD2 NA CATSGSGGFGGELFF TGTGCCACCAGCGGTAGCGGGGGGTTCGGCGGGGAGCTGTTTTTT
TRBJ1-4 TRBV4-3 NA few CASSAGGMRGEKLFF TGCGCCAGCAGCGCCGGGGGAATGCGGGGGGAAAAACTGTTTTTT